Listed below are T cell receptor beta chains from one sample, sequenced in a study of blood T cell repertoires in COVID-19. Produced via immunoSEQ multiplex PCR; TCRdb's table is partial and in-frame only. The sample contains 150,000 to 190,000 clones, about 88% of which appear only once. Sequencing was performed on PBMCs or T cells enriched from blood (not recorded which). These receptors came from a man aged 50 to 60 who had recovered from COVID-19. The CDR3 runs from the conserved cysteine through the conserved F or W. The D gene is left open where the match is weak. Rows give clone size only sometimes, using once, few, many, or a class for an expanded clone.

TRBJ1-2	TRBD1	TRBV3-1/TRBV3-2	-	CASRPGQGGGYTF	TGTGCCAGCAGACCCGGACAGGGTGGAGGCTACACCTTC
TRBJ1-1	-	TRBV7-2	-	CASSLDRLTEAFF	TGTGCCAGCAGCTTAGACAGGCTGACTGAAGCTTTCTTT
TRBJ2-6	-	TRBV4-2	-	CASSQDRGTGANVLTF	TGTGCCAGCAGCCAAGATCGGGGGACTGGGGCCAACGTCCTGACTTTC
TRBJ1-1	TRBD1	TRBV19	-	CATSRTGEKTEAFF	TGTGCCACCAGCCGGACAGGGGAAAAGACTGAAGCTTTCTTT
TRBJ2-1	TRBD2	TRBV4-2	-	CASSQAVSSGVNNEQFF	TGTGCCAGCAGCCAAGCTGTGTCTAGCGGGGTAAACAATGAGCAGTTCTTC
TRBJ2-7	TRBD1	TRBV27	few	CASSSGTGVSLYEQYF	TGTGCCAGCAGTTCAGGGACAGGGGTTTCACTCTACGAGCAGTACTTC
TRBJ2-1	TRBD2	TRBV7-3	-	CASSSAAGVYNEQFF	TGTGCCAGCAGCTCCGCCGCGGGGGTGTACAATGAGCAGTTCTTC
TRBJ2-5	-	TRBV11-1	once	CASSLSRETQYF	TGTGCCAGCAGCTTATCTAGGGAGACCCAGTACTTC
TRBJ1-1	-	TRBV9	-	CASSTRQENTEAFF	TGTGCCAGCAGCACGAGACAGGAGAACACTGAAGCTTTCTTT
TRBJ1-2	TRBD1	TRBV12-3/TRBV12-4	-	CASSPGGGYGYTF	TGTGCCAGCAGCCCAGGGGGAGGATATGGCTACACCTTC
TRBJ2-5	-	TRBV5-1	once	CASSPGQNKETQYF	TGCGCCAGCAGCCCGGGACAAAACAAAGAGACCCAGTACTTC
TRBJ2-2	TRBD2	TRBV9	-	CASSDTSGGDAGELFF	TGTGCCAGCAGTGATACTAGCGGGGGGGACGCCGGGGAGCTGTTTTTT
TRBJ2-7	-	TRBV24-1	-	CATSAPPGTYEQYF	TGTGCCACCAGTGCTCCCCCGGGAACCTACGAGCAGTACTTC
TRBJ2-2	-	TRBV4-1	-	CASSQDPPLRGTGELFF	TGCGCCAGCAGCCAAGATCCGCCGCTACGGGGTACCGGGGAGCTGTTTTTT
TRBJ1-4	TRBD1	TRBV30	-	CAWTTGQSNEKLFF	TGTGCCTGGACCACGGGACAGTCTAATGAAAAACTGTTTTTT
TRBJ1-2	-	TRBV5-6	-	CASSLGSNYGYTF	TGTGCCAGCAGCCTAGGCAGCAACTATGGCTACACCTTC
TRBJ1-5	-	TRBV29-1	-	CSVERTSHYSNQPQHF	TGCAGCGTTGAAAGGACATCGCACTATAGCAATCAGCCCCAGCATTTT
TRBJ2-2	TRBD1	TRBV4-3	-	CASSQTTGRTGELFF	TGCGCCAGCAGCCAAACGACAGGGAGAACCGGGGAGCTGTTTTTT
TRBJ2-7	TRBD1	TRBV4-1	-	CASSQPGQGRYEQYF	TGCGCCAGCAGCCAGCCGGGACAGGGGCGGTACGAGCAGTACTTC
TRBJ1-1	-	TRBV18	-	CASSPPSGMNTEAFF	TGTGCCAGCTCACCACCTAGCGGCATGAACACTGAAGCTTTCTTT
TRBJ2-7	-	TRBV18	-	CASSLNSGRKNEQYF	TGTGCCAGCTCACTTAACTCAGGGAGGAAAAACGAGCAGTACTTC
TRBJ1-1	TRBD1	TRBV19	few	CASSTPGQNKNTEAFF	TGTGCCAGTAGTACCCCGGGACAGAATAAGAACACTGAAGCTTTCTTT
TRBJ2-7	-	TRBV3-1/TRBV3-2	-	CASSQSRRGGQYF	TGTGCCAGCAGCCAAAGCCGTCGGGGTGGGCAGTACTTC
TRBJ2-7	-	TRBV11-3	-	CASSLEKTGGAYEQYF	TGTGCCAGCAGCTTAGAGAAGACAGGTGGGGCCTACGAGCAGTACTTC
TRBJ2-1	TRBD1	TRBV12-5	-	CASGWGDRTNNEQFF	TGTGCTAGTGGTTGGGGGGACAGGACGAACAATGAGCAGTTCTTC
TRBJ1-1	TRBD1	TRBV19	-	CASSDRANTEAFF	TGTGCCAGTAGTGACAGGGCGAACACTGAAGCTTTCTTT
TRBJ1-5	TRBD1	TRBV6-2/TRBV6-3	many	CASSSINRGYSNQPQHF	TGTGCCAGCAGTTCCATCAACAGGGGTTATAGCAATCAGCCCCAGCATTTT
TRBJ1-6	TRBD1	TRBV29-1	-	CSAGTDNNSPLHF	TGCAGCGCCGGGACAGATAATAATTCACCCCTCCACTTT